The 24 T cell receptor beta chains listed next were all sequenced from one sample in a study of beta chain features in type 1 diabetes (dated by TCRdb to the late 2010s). Overall study results and their limits: A moderate but significant shortening of TCRB CDR3 length was observed in type 1 diabetes patients in all four CD4+ subsets.

These TCRs' antigens remain unknown. The library was prepared using the immunoSEQ multiplex PCR assay. All of the isolated RNA was reverse transcribed with the High Capacity cDNA Reverse Transcription Kit, so expressed TCRB transcripts were sequenced. As stored in TCRdb, this immuneACCESS dataset retains in-frame rearrangements with V and J assigned. A fraction of the clones does not appear; measured against another copy, unresolved V genes explain less than half of the discrepancy, and the remainder lacks a known reason. The sample table contains about 300,000 clones; only one count was recorded for approximately 13% of them. Over 0.014% of the sample belongs to the ten largest clones. The sequenced sample was naive CD4+ T cells from blood. Per the publication, the cell subset or site label means: true naive CD4+ T cells. All receptors derive from a woman between 18 and 29 years old with type 1 diabetes.

The CDR3 is CASSRLAGDTDTQYF. CDR3 nucleotide sequence: TGTGCCAGCAGCCGACTAGCGGGAGACACAGATACGCAGTATTTT. The chain recombines TRBV6-6 with TRBJ2-3; 12 bases fit TRBD2. The V and J ends lost 6 bases and 2 bases, in that order; junction bases with no gene match: 3. The germline V gene encodes CDR1 MNHNY and CDR2 SVGAGI (reference sequence). The CDR3 consists of 15 residues.

The rearrangement joins TRBV6-6 to TRBJ1-2, with D unclear. V was trimmed by 6 bases and J by 0 bases, leaving 11 bases between them. Germline V gene lookup returns CDR1 MNHNY and CDR2 SVGAGI (reference sequence). CDR3 length equals 14 residues. This CDR3 reads CASRYTHANYGYTF. The CDR3 DNA follows: TGTGCCAGCAGGTACACTCATGCTAACTATGGCTACACCTTC.

This clone was observed a few times. The CDR3: CASSPVQGAYEQYF. The CDR3 DNA sequence: TGTGCCAGCTCACCAGTGCAGGGGGCCTACGAGCAGTACTTC. The chain has TRBV18 and TRBJ2-7, with 7 positions matching TRBD1. V was pared by 2 bases and J by 2 bases, with 3 bases of the junction left unmatched. Germline CDR1 reads KGHSH; CDR2 reads LQKENI. CDR3 size: 14 residues.

The genes are TRBV7-3 and TRBJ2-1; D perhaps matches TRBD2 (6 bases). This CDR3 has 12 amino acids. V was cut by 6 bases and J by 6 bases, with 9 bases left in between. Germline CDR1 reads SGHTA; CDR2 reads FQGTGA. The CDR3 is CASSSGGNEQFF. CDR3 coding DNA: TGTGCCAGCAGTTCCGGGGGCAATGAGCAGTTCTTC.

The chain employs TRBV19 and TRBJ2-7; 11 nucleotides agree with TRBD2. This CDR3 spans 16 amino acids. Germline CDR1 is LNHDA and CDR2 is SQIVND (reference sequence). J lost 1 base, V lost 5 bases, and 7 bases had no gene match. The CDR3 sequence: CASSGIASGRSYEQYF. The CDR3 DNA reads TGTGCCAGTAGTGGAATAGCTAGCGGGAGGTCCTACGAGCAGTACTTC.

The rearrangement joins TRBV11-2 to TRBJ2-2; D gene uncertain. Trimming cost V 5 bases and J 7 bases, with 11 bases left between them. The CDR3 is 13 residues long. The germline CDR1 and CDR2 sequences are SGHAT and FQNNGV. CDR3 DNA: TGTGCCAGCAGCCAGGCCCTATACGGGGAGCTGTTTTTT. Translating gives CASSQALYGELFF.

V is TRBV9 and J is TRBJ2-7; the D gene is possibly TRBD2 (6 bases). The CDR3 covers 15 residues. Per the germline V gene, CDR1 is SGDLS and CDR2 is YYNGEE. V dropped 0 bases and J dropped 4 bases, with 14 bases sitting between them. CDR3 protein: CASSVGSGARYEQYF. The CDR3 nucleotides read TGTGCCAGCAGCGTAGGTAGCGGCGCTCGTTACGAGCAGTACTTC.

V gene TRBV19 combines with J gene TRBJ1-5; TRBD1 agrees at 7 bases. The CDR3 runs 13 residues. Unmatched junction bases numbered 4, after V lost 6 bases and J lost 5 bases. Germline V gives CDR1 LNHDA, CDR2 SQIVND (reference sequence). CDR3 in amino acids: CASSRQGDQPQHF. The CDR3 DNA reads as TGTGCCAGTAGCCGCCAGGGGGATCAGCCCCAGCATTTT. Filled out from reference TRBV19 and TRBJ1-5, the complete variable domain reads DGGITQSPKYLFRKEGQNVTLSCEQNLNHDAMYWYRQDPGQGLRLIYYSQIVNDFQKGDIAEGYSVSREKKESFPLTVTSAQKNPTAFYLCASSRQGDQPQHFGDGTRLSIL.

V and J are TRBV2 and TRBJ2-1; TRBD1 is a possible D gene (5 bases). Germline V gene lookup returns CDR1 SNHLY and CDR2 FYNNEI. CDR3 size: 14 residues. V was pared by 5 bases and J by 8 bases, with 16 bases between. CDR3 sequence reads: CASSRSQGIHEQFF. The CDR3 DNA follows: TGTGCCAGCAGTAGGTCGCAGGGTATCCATGAGCAGTTCTTC.

The sample holds a few counts of this clone. The sample carries other DNA sequences with the same CDR3. The J gene is TRBJ2-1, the V gene TRBV9; D is uncertain. Germline-derived CDR1 and CDR2 are SGDLS and YYNGEE. The CDR3 spans 13 residues. V was pared by 0 bases and J by 7 bases, with 8 bases between. CDR3 loop: CASSVASVNEQFF. As DNA, the CDR3 is TGTGCCAGCAGCGTAGCCAGCGTTAATGAGCAGTTCTTC.

The genes are TRBV6-6 and TRBJ1-2; 9 nucleotides line up with TRBD1. There are 15 residues in the CDR3. Trimming cost V 6 bases and J 4 bases; bases outside gene matches: 9. Germline V gene sequence: CDR1 MNHNY, CDR2 SVGAGI (reference sequence). The CDR3 sequence is CASSQGTGTIYGYTF. CDR3 coding DNA: TGTGCCAGCAGCCAGGGGACAGGGACCATCTATGGCTACACCTTC.

This rearrangement joins TRBV30 to TRBJ1-2; 9 nucleotides line up with TRBD1. Germline V gene sequence: CDR1 GTSNPN, CDR2 SVGIG (reference sequence). This CDR3 is 14 amino acids long. Trimming at V came to 2 bases and at J to 2 bases, leaving 3 bases not matched to a gene. The CDR3 nucleotides read TGTGCCTGGAGTACCGGACAGGGGAACTATGGCTACACCTTC. This encodes CAWSTGQGNYGYTF.

V is TRBV19 and J is TRBJ2-1; 12 nucleotides agree with TRBD2. CDR1 is LNHDA, CDR2 SQIVND, per germline (reference sequence). V gave up 1 base and J gave up 9 bases; unmatched junction bases: 7. The CDR3 is 16 residues long. The CDR3: CASSIGASGRVAEQFF. CDR3 nucleotides: TGTGCCAGTAGTATAGGGGCTAGCGGGAGGGTTGCTGAGCAGTTCTTC.

The rearrangement uses TRBV7-9 and TRBJ2-3; D is possibly TRBD1 (6 bases). The CDR3 length is 11 residues. Germline-derived CDR1 and CDR2 are SEHNR and FQNEAQ (reference sequence). V shed 1 base and J shed 10 bases, with 6 bases lying between them. The CDR3 nucleotides read TGTGCCAGCAGCTTAGAGGGGGCGCAGTATTTT. This codes for CASSLEGAQYF. Using reference TRBV7-9 and TRBJ2-3 for the parts outside the CDR3, the full variable domain is DTGVSQNPRHKITKRGQNVTFRCDPISEHNRLYWYRQTLGQGPEFLTYFQNEAQLEKSRLLSDRFSAERPKGSFSTLEIQRTEQGDSAMYLCASSLEGAQYFGPGTRLTVL.

There are a few counts of this clone. The J gene is TRBJ2-1, the V gene TRBV14; D is perhaps TRBD2 (5 bases). The germline V and J ends were trimmed by 0 bases and 6 bases, with 12 bases remaining between them. CDR3 size: 15 residues. Germline V gene sequence: CDR1 SGHDN, CDR2 FVKESK. The CDR3 DNA is TGTGCCAGCAGCCAAGATACCCTAGCAAGCAATGAGCAGTTCTTC. Its protein is CASSQDTLASNEQFF. The full variable domain, its missing parts supplied by reference TRBV14 and TRBJ2-1, is EAGVTQFPSHSVIEKGQTVTLRCDPISGHDNLYWYRRVMGKEIKFLLHFVKESKQDESGMPNNRFLAERTGGTYSTLKVQPAELEDSGVYFCASSQDTLASNEQFFGPGTRLTVL.

The chain couples TRBV9 to TRBJ2-5; TRBD2 matches at 8 bases. This CDR3 has 15 residues. Germline V CDR1 and CDR2: SGDLS, YYNGEE. Germline trimming cut 3 bases from V and 5 bases from J; bases unmatched to any gene: 9. In DNA, the CDR3 is TGTGCCAGCAGCGCCTCCGGGAGGGCCTCGGAGACCCAGTACTTC. This sequence encodes CASSASGRASETQYF.

CDR3 DNA: TGTGCCTGGAGGCGAGGGGGCGAGCAGTACGTC. Its translation is CAWRRGGEQYV. V gene TRBV30 combines with J gene TRBJ2-7; weak D call: TRBD1 (6 bases). CDR1 is GTSNPN, CDR2 SVGIG, per germline (reference sequence). The CDR3 length is 11 residues. V was trimmed by 3 bases and J by 6 bases, leaving 9 bases between them.

This sequence joins TRBV27 and TRBJ2-3; perhaps TRBD2 as D (5 bases). Trimming took 8 bases from V and 0 from J, leaving 12 bases between them. The CDR3 is made up of 14 amino acids. The V gene's germline CDR1 is MNHEY and CDR2 SMNVEV (reference sequence). The CDR3 nucleotides are TGTGCCAGCGGAATAGCGTCTAGCACAGATACGCAGTATTTT. Protein: CASGIASSTDTQYF.

This chain uses TRBV29-1 with TRBJ2-1, with D maybe TRBD2 (6 bases). Germline loops: CDR1 SQVTM, CDR2 ANQGSEA. The V end was cut by 4 bases, the J end by 7 bases, with 17 bases between. The CDR3 totals 14 residues. The CDR3 here is CSVGKSGSRNEQFF. CDR3 in DNA: TGCAGCGTTGGAAAGTCCGGGAGTAGGAATGAGCAGTTCTTC.

This clone was picked up a small number of times. The chain links TRBV5-4 to TRBJ2-1, with a possible D match to TRBD2 (5 bases). Germline V CDR1 and CDR2: SGHNT, YYREEE (reference sequence). This CDR3 is built from 15 residues. V lost 0 bases to trimming and J lost 7 bases, with 14 bases between them. CDR3 residues: CASSLVGVSDNEQFF. DNA for the CDR3: TGTGCCAGCAGCTTGGTCGGGGTTAGCGATAATGAGCAGTTCTTC.

J is TRBJ2-1 and V is TRBV15, with a tentative D call TRBD2 (5 bases). This CDR3 is built from 17 residues. CDR1 and CDR2 (germline): LNHNV, YYDKDF (reference sequence). Trimming pared 0 bases from V and 3 bases from J, leaving 15 bases between. Here the CDR3 DNA reads TGTGCCACCAGCAGAGAACCCGAGCGGCACCTCTACAATGAGCAGTTCTTC. Its protein is CATSREPERHLYNEQFF.

The table lists this clone with a few counts. CDR3 sequence reads: CASTKSGSGYNEQFF. The CDR3, as DNA: TGTGCCAGCACCAAGAGCGGGAGCGGTTACAATGAGCAGTTCTTC. This chain connects TRBV28 to TRBJ2-1; 8 bases match TRBD2. The CDR3 covers 15 residues. V was clipped by 7 bases and J by 4 bases; unmatched bases: 9. Per germline, CDR1 MDHEN and CDR2 SYDVKM.

The genes are TRBV7-2 and TRBJ2-3; 9 bases line up with TRBD1. The CDR3 length is 15 residues. The germline V gene has CDR1 SGHTA and CDR2 FQGNSA. V gave up 4 bases and J gave up 6 bases; unmatched junction bases: 8. The CDR3 loop reads CASSSETTGGDTQYF. The DNA of the CDR3 is TGTGCCAGCAGCTCAGAAACTACAGGGGGCGATACGCAGTATTTT.

V is TRBV19 and J is TRBJ2-5, with 11 bases aligning to TRBD2. Germline CDR1 reads LNHDA; CDR2 reads SQIVND (reference sequence). The CDR3 is 15 residues long. The junction had 7 bases not matched to a gene; V was cut back by 5 bases and J by 5 bases. The CDR3 DNA is TGTGCCAGTAGTGCTGGACTAGCGGGTTATGAGACCCAGTACTTC. As protein: CASSAGLAGYETQYF.